Listed below are T cell receptor beta chains from one sample, sequenced in a study of OX40 agonist ivuxolimab in advanced cancers. The table came from immunoSEQ multiplex PCR; TCRdb's copy has only in-frame clones and leaves some out. The sample contains roughly 14,000 clones, 82% of which appear only once. The source material was CD4+ or CD8+ T cells sorted from blood, sampled in a trial of the OX40 agonist ivuxolimab. All receptors derive from an adult with an advanced solid tumor such as melanoma, head and neck, liver or kidney cancer. CDR3s include the opening cysteine and the closing phenylalanine or tryptophan. Fields, in order: clone size, D gene, V gene, J gene, CDR3 protein, CDR3 DNA. D genes are given only for firm matches. The size entry is marked missing in some rows and otherwise reads once, few, many or a size class.

many,-,TRBV29-1,TRBJ2-1,CSVERASSYNEQFF,TGCAGCGTTGAACGGGCGAGCTCCTACAATGAGCAGTTCTTC
-,TRBD2,TRBV4-2,TRBJ2-3,CASSQDRAGGQNTYTQYF,TGTGCCAGCAGCCAAGATCGTGCGGGGGGGCAGAATACCTATACGCAGTATTTT
-,-,TRBV28,TRBJ1-5,CASWAPESLGNQPQHF,TGTGCCAGCTGGGCCCCGGAGAGTCTGGGAAATCAGCCCCAGCATTTT
-,TRBD2,TRBV6-1,TRBJ2-2,CASSGGLAEGVLTGELFF,TGTGCCAGCAGTGGTGGACTAGCGGAAGGGGTACTAACCGGGGAGCTGTTTTTT
-,-,TRBV20-1,TRBJ1-4,CSADKDGLFF,TGCAGTGCAGACAAGGACGGACTGTTTTTT
few,TRBD1,TRBV10-1,TRBJ1-3,CASSATGLAGNTIYF,TGCGCCAGCAGTGCGACAGGGCTGGCTGGAAACACCATATATTTT
-,TRBD1,TRBV7-9,TRBJ2-1,CAAGQGGNNEQFF,TGTGCCGCCGGACAGGGGGGAAACAATGAGCAGTTCTTC
-,TRBD1,TRBV7-6,TRBJ1-3,CASSLARTGVSGNTIYF,TGTGCCAGCAGCTTAGCGCGCACAGGGGTCTCTGGAAACACCATATATTTT
-,-,TRBV7-1,TRBJ1-2,CASTAGDYGYTF,TGTGCCAGCACAGCAGGGGACTATGGCTACACCTTC
-,TRBD2,TRBV28,TRBJ2-2,CASGTSGNRNTGELFF,TGTGCCAGCGGGACTAGCGGGAATAGGAACACCGGGGAGCTGTTTTTT
-,-,TRBV4-3,TRBJ1-2,CASSQENRPSYGYTF,TGCGCCAGCAGCCAAGAAAACAGGCCTTCTTATGGCTACACCTTC
-,TRBD1,TRBV19,TRBJ2-3,CASSLGTGSADTQYF,TGTGCCAGTAGTCTCGGGACAGGGAGCGCAGATACGCAGTATTTT